This TCR beta chain was identified in a study of shared clonotypes between healthy human individuals. CDR1 and CDR2 (germline): MDHEN, SYDVKM. Trimming took 7 bases from V and 5 from J, leaving 20 bases between them. This CDR3 comprises 15 residues. The unsorted samples took around 81 million PBMCs to get genomic DNA. Researchers sequenced unsorted PBMC DNA using ten immunoSEQ deep assay plates. TCRdb keeps only in-frame clones here, not all; method: immunoSEQ multiplex PCR. The data show 450,000 to 600,000 clones, approximately 85% seen once. The chain is built from TRBV28 and TRBJ2-5; a weak D match, TRBD2 (6 bases). This clonotype was obtained from a woman between 40 and 50 years old in good health. Some clones in this sample may be carry-over from other donors' samples. The sequenced sample was PBMCs. Here the CDR3 DNA reads TGTGCCAGCAACCTTTATCAACGGGGGAAGGAGACCCAGTACTTC. This sequence encodes CASNLYQRGKETQYF.